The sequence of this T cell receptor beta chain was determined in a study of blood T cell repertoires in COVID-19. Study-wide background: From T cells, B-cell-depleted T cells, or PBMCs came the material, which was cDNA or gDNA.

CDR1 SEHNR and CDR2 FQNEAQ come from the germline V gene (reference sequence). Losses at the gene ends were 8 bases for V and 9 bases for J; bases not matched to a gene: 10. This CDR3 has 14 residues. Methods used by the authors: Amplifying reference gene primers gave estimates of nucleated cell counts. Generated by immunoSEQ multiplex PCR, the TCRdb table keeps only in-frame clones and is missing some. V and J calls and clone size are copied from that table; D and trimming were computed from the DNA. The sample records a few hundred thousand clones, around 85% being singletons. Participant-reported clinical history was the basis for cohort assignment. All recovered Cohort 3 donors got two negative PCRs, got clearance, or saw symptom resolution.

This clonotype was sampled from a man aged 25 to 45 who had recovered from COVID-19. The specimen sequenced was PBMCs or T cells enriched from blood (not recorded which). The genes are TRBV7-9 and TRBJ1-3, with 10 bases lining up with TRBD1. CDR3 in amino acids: CASAWTGGIGTIYF. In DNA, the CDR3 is TGTGCCAGCGCCTGGACAGGGGGAATTGGCACCATATATTTT.